The 21 T cell receptor beta chains presented below share a single source sample, sequenced in a study of T-cell memory formation after mild COVID-19. TCRdb fed the 5' RACE reads into MiXCR, producing one record per CDR3 protein. The data contain around 110,000 distinct CDR3 sequences, over 15% of them seen just once; the ten biggest clones take up 25% to 30%. The sample consisted of PBMCs or a T cell subset sorted from them (not recorded which). These receptors were obtained from an adult woman who had mild COVID-19 (a few samples of this study predate the infection). Cell type and time point are not known.

This clonotype appeared many times. The rearrangement joins TRBV7-9 to TRBJ1-1; a possible D gene is TRBD1 (5 bases). Germline lookup yields CDR1 SEHNR and CDR2 FQNEAQ (reference sequence). The V and J ends lost 2 bases and 1 base respectively, with 14 bases between them. The CDR3 covers 16 residues. This chain's CDR3 is CASSLLSGASNTEAFF. As DNA, the CDR3 is TGTGCCAGCAGCTTATTGAGCGGGGCGTCGAACACTGAAGCTTTCTTT.

The V gene is TRBV10-3, the J gene TRBJ2-1; a weak D match, TRBD2 (5 bases). The CDR3 length is 12 residues. Germline values: CDR1 ENHRY, CDR2 SYGVKD. V lost 8 bases and J lost 8, with 13 bases in between. The CDR3 DNA sequence: TGTGCCATCGGAGGTAGCCTCGATGAGCAGTTCTTC. It encodes CAIGGSLDEQFF.

This clonotype was observed a handful of times. This rearrangement joins TRBV20-1 to TRBJ2-3; no firm D call. The CDR3 runs to 13 residues. The V gene lost 2 bases and the J gene lost 6 bases, with 12 bases spanning the gap. Germline CDR1 and CDR2: DFQATT and SNEGSKA (reference sequence). CDR3 DNA: TGCAGTGCTAGACGCGTCTCGGATGATACGCAGTATTTT. Translation gives CSARRVSDDTQYF.

This rearrangement joins TRBV7-9 to TRBJ2-1; maybe TRBD2 (6 bases). CDR3 length: 13 residues. Trimming pared 3 bases from V and 9 bases from J, leaving 12 bases between. CDR1 is SEHNR, CDR2 FQNEAQ, per germline (reference sequence). This chain's CDR3 is CASSFGGAPEQFF. The CDR3, as DNA: TGTGCCAGCAGCTTCGGCGGGGCACCTGAGCAGTTCTTC.

This clonotype was detected a few times. The chain is built from TRBV27 and TRBJ2-7, with 10 bases lining up with TRBD1. The CDR3 totals 14 residues. Germline V CDR1 and CDR2: MNHEY, SMNVEV (reference sequence). The V segment lost 6 bases and the J segment 2 bases; nucleotides outside the gene matches: 4. The CDR3, as DNA: TGTGCCAGCAGCATGGACAGGGGGGCCTACGAGCAGTACTTC. It codes for CASSMDRGAYEQYF.

This chain uses TRBV10-3 with TRBJ2-3; 7 positions agree with TRBD2. The V gene end was trimmed by 2 bases and the J gene end by 0 bases; junction bases not matched to a gene: 2. In germline, CDR1 is ENHRY, CDR2 SYGVKD. This CDR3 is 15 amino acids long. The CDR3 DNA reads as TGTGCCATCAGTGAGCTACTAGCGAGCACAGATACGCAGTATTTT. It specifies CAISELLASTDTQYF.

The chain joins TRBV6-2 or TRBV6-3 to TRBJ1-1; D unresolved. The germline gives CDR1 MNHEY, CDR2 SVGEGT. Trimming removed 6 bases from V and 8 bases from J, with 19 bases in between. The length of the CDR3 is 14 residues. In DNA, the CDR3 is TGTGCCAGCAGCTCCCCTCCGCAGGTCCTCGAAGCTTTCTTT. This translates into CASSSPPQVLEAFF.

Comments on this clonotype: Its ends do not fully match the called genes, so a read error is possible. The rearrangement uses TRBV12-3 or TRBV12-4 and TRBJ1-1; D perhaps matches TRBD1 (6 bases). This CDR3 contains 12 residues. The chain's CDR3 is CASEGGNPEAFF. As DNA, the CDR3 is TGTGCATCCGAGGGGGGGAACCCTGAAGCTTTCTTT.

This clonotype has just a few counts. This chain links TRBV20-1 with TRBJ2-1; 11 nucleotides match TRBD2. V was pared by 6 bases and J by 3 bases, with 7 bases of the junction left unmatched. The CDR3 contains 15 residues. Looked up from germline, CDR1 is DFQATT and CDR2 is SNEGSKA (reference sequence). DNA of the CDR3: TGCAGTGCCACAACTAGCGGGAGCGTCTACAATGAGCAGTTCTTC. The encoded protein is CSATTSGSVYNEQFF.

This clonotype was counted between two and nine times. The V call is TRBV7-9, the J call TRBJ2-2; D is uncertain. This CDR3 has 15 residues. Per germline, CDR1 SEHNR and CDR2 FQNEAQ (reference sequence). V was pared by 1 base and J by 1 base, with 7 bases between. The CDR3 loop reads CASSLGIQNTGELFF. Here the CDR3 DNA reads TGTGCCAGCAGCTTAGGAATACAGAACACCGGGGAGCTGTTTTTT.

This clonotype was counted only a few times. V is TRBV5-1 and J is TRBJ2-5, with TRBD2 matching 7 bases. V was pared by 4 bases and J by 5 bases, with 17 bases of the junction left unmatched. From germline, CDR1 is SGHRS and CDR2 YFSETQ. The CDR3 sequence is 17 residues long. The CDR3 protein is CASSSPVVAGDEETQYF. The CDR3 DNA sequence: TGCGCCAGCAGCAGCCCCGTAGTCGCGGGGGACGAGGAGACCCAGTACTTC.

The chain uses TRBV9 and TRBJ2-1; a weak D match, TRBD1 (6 bases). CDR1 and CDR2 (germline): SGDLS, YYNGEE. V was shortened by 7 bases and J by 10 bases, with 24 bases between the two germline ends. The CDR3 contains 15 residues. The DNA for the CDR3 is TGTGCCAGCGCGGCCCCCTCGGGACACACAATCGAGCAGTTCTTC. Residues: CASAAPSGHTIEQFF.

This chain uses TRBV9 with TRBJ2-1, with 7 nucleotides matching TRBD2. The J segment lost 0 bases and the V segment lost 4 bases, leaving 7 bases of the junction unmatched. The CDR3 spans 16 residues. Per germline, CDR1 SGDLS and CDR2 YYNGEE. In DNA, the CDR3 is TGTGCCAGCAGCCCCAATAGCGGGTTCTCCTACAATGAGCAGTTCTTC. It codes for CASSPNSGFSYNEQFF.

There are a few counts of this clonotype. The chain recombines TRBV27 with TRBJ2-7; TRBD2 matches 10 bases. The CDR3 consists of 15 residues. With V trimmed by 5 bases and J by 3 bases, 7 bases remained unmatched. Germline loops: CDR1 MNHEY, CDR2 SMNVEV (reference sequence). The CDR3: CASSRASGSFYEQYF. CDR3 nucleotides: TGTGCCAGCAGTCGGGCTAGCGGGAGTTTCTACGAGCAGTACTTC.

This clonotype was seen ten or more times. The rearrangement uses TRBV7-9 and TRBJ2-1; 7 positions agree with TRBD2. CDR3 length: 14 residues. In germline, CDR1 is SEHNR, CDR2 FQNEAQ (reference sequence). J lost 4 bases, V lost 6 bases, and 6 bases had no gene match. The CDR3 reads CASRPGGWYNEQFF. Here the CDR3 DNA reads TGTGCCAGCAGGCCGGGAGGTTGGTACAATGAGCAGTTCTTC.

The sample holds a few counts of this clonotype. J is TRBJ2-7 and V is TRBV7-2; no firm D call. The germline V gene encodes CDR1 SGHTA and CDR2 FQGNSA. The CDR3 spans 13 residues. Trimming shortened V by 5 bases and J by 3 bases, and 11 bases separated the two germline ends. Here the CDR3 reads CASSPDSHYEQYF. Written as DNA, the CDR3 is TGTGCCAGCAGCCCCGACTCACACTACGAGCAGTACTTC.

This clonotype was counted a few times. The chain recombines TRBV7-6 with TRBJ2-7, with D perhaps matching TRBD2 (6 bases). The V gene's germline CDR1 is SGHVS and CDR2 FNYEAQ. This CDR3 is 17 amino acids long. Trimming left V 2 bases short and J 0 bases short, with 17 bases between. The CDR3 DNA is TGTGCCAGCAGCTTATATGTTGGCGGGACCGACTCCTACGAGCAGTACTTC. Amino acid sequence: CASSLYVGGTDSYEQYF.

The chain is built from TRBV19 and TRBJ2-7, with 7 nucleotides matching TRBD2. The trim removed 5 bases at V and 2 bases at J, leaving 3 bases unmatched. Per the germline V gene, CDR1 is LNHDA and CDR2 is SQIVND (reference sequence). This CDR3 region has 13 residues. The CDR3 is CASSAGLTYEQYF. The CDR3 coding sequence is TGTGCCAGTAGTGCGGGACTAACCTACGAGCAGTACTTC.

The chain joins TRBV7-6 to TRBJ1-2, with a tentative D call TRBD1 (5 bases). V was shortened by 5 bases and J by 4 bases, with 17 bases between the two germline ends. The CDR3 spans 15 residues. Germline V CDR1 and CDR2: SGHVS, FNYEAQ. CDR3 in DNA: TGTGCCAGCAGCCTCTCGGTTGGGGCCTTCTATGGCTACACCTTC. Amino acid sequence: CASSLSVGAFYGYTF.

The chain uses TRBV5-1 and TRBJ2-3; no clear D gene. Germline V gene lookup returns CDR1 SGHRS and CDR2 YFSETQ. This CDR3 contains 13 residues. Trimming removed 4 bases at V and 6 bases at J, with 12 bases between. The CDR3 is CASSPVPADTQYF. Written as DNA, the CDR3 is TGCGCCAGCAGCCCCGTGCCCGCGGATACGCAGTATTTT.

The chain is built from TRBV7-9 and TRBJ2-2; D is uncertain. CDR3 size: 13 residues. CDR1 SEHNR and CDR2 FQNEAQ come from the germline V gene (reference sequence). Between the trimmed V and J ends, which lost 6 bases and 2 bases, there was a span of 7 bases. CDR3 in amino acids: CASSGVNTGELFF. The CDR3 bases are TGTGCCAGCAGTGGGGTTAACACCGGGGAGCTGTTTTTT.